A single sample gave rise to the 22 T cell receptor beta chains below, sequenced in a study of T-cell memory formation after mild COVID-19. One entry per CDR3 protein results from TCRdb running MiXCR on the 5' RACE reads. Of under 650,000 distinct CDR3 sequences listed, more than 15% are singletons. The sequencing sample was made of PBMCs or a T cell subset sorted from them (not recorded which). Receptor source: an adult woman who had mild COVID-19 (a few samples of this study predate the infection). Cell type and time point are not known.

This clonotype was found many times. The chain is built from TRBV7-2 and TRBJ2-3; no clear D gene. CDR3 length: 14 residues. Germline CDR1 reads SGHTA; CDR2 reads FQGNSA. The germline V and J ends were trimmed by 6 bases and 2 bases, with 12 bases remaining between them. CDR3 DNA sequence: TGTGCCAGCAGAGTTTGGTCTCACACAGATACGCAGTATTTT. Protein: CASRVWSHTDTQYF.

The chain has TRBV4-1 and TRBJ1-1, with unresolved D. Germline V lookup: CDR1 MGHRA, CDR2 YSYEKL. The CDR3 contains 16 residues. Trimming removed 5 bases at V and 4 bases at J, with 20 bases between. The DNA for the CDR3 is TGCGCCAGCAGCGAAAGGACTCAGAGGGTAGGCACTGAAGCTTTCTTT. Its translation: CASSERTQRVGTEAFF.

In regard to this clonotype: Compared with germline, one end of the junction differs, possibly owing to a read error. This chain links TRBV4-1 with TRBJ1-1; unclear D gene. Germline values: CDR1 MGHRA, CDR2 YSYEKL. This CDR3 is 17 amino acids long. The CDR3: CSSSQAHMGGRDTEAFF. CDR3 nucleotide sequence: TGCTCCAGCAGCCAAGCTCACATGGGTGGACGAGACACTGAAGCTTTCTTT.

The chain couples TRBV4-1 to TRBJ2-5, with no clear D. Germline loops: CDR1 MGHRA, CDR2 YSYEKL. This CDR3 region has 15 residues. V was cut by 5 bases and J by 5 bases, with 18 bases left in between. CDR3 DNA sequence: TGCGCCAGCAGCTCTCGGACCCCGGATGGTGAGACCCAGTACTTC. It translates to CASSSRTPDGETQYF.

This clonotype was recorded only once. J is TRBJ2-5 and V is TRBV20-1; 9 nucleotides match TRBD2. This CDR3 spans 14 amino acids. Trimming removed 0 bases from V and 5 bases from J; junction bases left unmatched: 4. CDR1 DFQATT and CDR2 SNEGSKA come from the germline V gene (reference sequence). The CDR3 DNA follows: TGCAGTGCTAGAGATCCTAGCGGGGCCGAGACCCAGTACTTC. Amino acid sequence: CSARDPSGAETQYF.

This clonotype was recorded once. The chain recombines TRBV3-1 with TRBJ1-1; 9 bases align to TRBD1. From germline, CDR1 is LGHDT and CDR2 YNNKEL (reference sequence). Trimming cost V 8 bases and J 5 bases; bases outside gene matches: 15. The CDR3 is 16 amino acids. CDR3 DNA: TGTGCCAGCTCGGCCGGGACAGGGATGTGGGGAACTGAAGCTTTCTTT. Its protein product is CASSAGTGMWGTEAFF.

This clonotype turned up a few times. This sequence joins TRBV18 and TRBJ1-2; D remains ambiguous. Looked up from germline, CDR1 is KGHSH and CDR2 is LQKENI. The CDR3 totals 15 residues. V shed 0 bases and J shed 4 bases, with 12 bases lying between them. CDR3 in amino acids: CASSPPTGWGYGYTF. The DNA for the CDR3 is TGTGCCAGCTCACCACCGACGGGGTGGGGCTATGGCTACACCTTC.

This clonotype was detected only a few times. The rearrangement uses TRBV10-3 and TRBJ2-3; 12 bases map to TRBD2. The CDR3 is made up of 15 amino acids. Trimming at V came to 8 bases and at J to 4 bases, leaving 7 bases not matched to a gene. Germline-derived CDR1 and CDR2 are ENHRY and SYGVKD. The CDR3 DNA is TGTGCCATCTGCGCTAGCGGGAGGGGGCCAGATACGCAGTATTTT. It codes for CAICASGRGPDTQYF.

The CDR3, as DNA: TGTGCCATCAGTGAGTCGGACAGGGAGGGCACAGATACGCAGTATTTT. It specifies CAISESDREGTDTQYF. The J gene is TRBJ2-3, the V gene TRBV10-3; 8 positions match TRBD1. This CDR3 has 16 amino acids. V lost 0 bases, J lost 1 base, and 3 bases stayed unmatched. Germline V gene lookup returns CDR1 ENHRY and CDR2 SYGVKD.

This clonotype was seen a handful of times. The V and J genes are TRBV10-3 and TRBJ2-7, with 13 bases that match TRBD2. This CDR3 is 17 amino acids long. Trimming removed 4 bases from V and 2 bases from J; junction bases left unmatched: 8. CDR1 is ENHRY, CDR2 SYGVKD, per germline. The CDR3 DNA is TGTGCCATCAGTGGAGGTGGGACTAGCGGGAAAACCTACGAGCAGTACTTC. It codes for CAISGGGTSGKTYEQYF.

This clonotype occurred a few times. V usage is TRBV25-1 and J usage is TRBJ2-1; D unclear. V gave up 5 bases and J gave up 0 bases, with 14 bases separating them. Germline V gene sequence: CDR1 MGHDK, CDR2 SYGVNS. This CDR3 contains 16 residues. CDR3 residues: CASSLRQTSSYNEQFF. CDR3 in DNA: TGTGCCAGCAGTCTCAGGCAAACGAGCTCCTACAATGAGCAGTTCTTC.

This clonotype was picked up many times. The chain couples TRBV6-1 to TRBJ1-5; D remains ambiguous. The germline CDR1 and CDR2 sequences are MNHNS and SASEGT. The CDR3 has 14 amino acids. The ends were cut back, 9 bases at V and 0 bases at J, with 12 bases in the middle. CDR3 loop: CASSIDDSNQPQHF. DNA for the CDR3: TGTGCCAGTTCGATAGACGATAGCAATCAGCCCCAGCATTTT.

This clonotype was detected a few times. The rearrangement uses TRBV28 and TRBJ1-1; 9 bases map to TRBD1. The germline gives CDR1 MDHEN, CDR2 SYDVKM. The CDR3 runs to 13 residues. With V trimmed by 4 bases and J by 5 bases, 2 bases remained unmatched. The CDR3 region has the DNA TGTGCCAGCAGTTGGACAGGGGAAACTGAAGCTTTCTTT. Translating gives CASSWTGETEAFF. Supplemented by reference TRBV28 and TRBJ1-1, the full variable domain reads DVKVTQSSRYLVKRTGEKVFLECVQDMDHENMFWYRQDPGLGLRLIYFSYDVKMKEKGDIPEGYSVSREKKERFSLILESASTNQTSMYLCASSWTGETEAFFGQGTRLTVV.

V is TRBV7-9 and J is TRBJ2-6, with D unresolved. Germline V gene data show CDR1 as SEHNR and CDR2 as FQNEAQ (reference sequence). CDR3 length: 15 residues. Deletions cut 6 bases from V and 4 bases from J, with 13 bases between. As DNA, the CDR3 is TGTGCCAGCAGGGGCCCGCGTTTCGGGGCCAACGTCCTGACTTTC. It yields the protein CASRGPRFGANVLTF.

This clonotype was seen a handful of times. J is TRBJ2-5 and V is TRBV5-1; 7 nucleotides match TRBD2. The V gene's germline CDR1 is SGHRS and CDR2 YFSETQ. The CDR3 is made up of 17 amino acids. V lost 1 base and J lost 3; bases outside the gene matches: 12. The CDR3 nucleotides are TGCGCCAGCAGCTTGAGGCGGGGGAGCATGCCCGAAGAGACCCAGTACTTC. Its translation: CASSLRRGSMPEETQYF.

The chain combines TRBV30 with TRBJ2-3; 12 bases match TRBD2. V trimming: 3 bases; J trimming: 0 bases; junction bases outside the gene matches: 4. There are 16 residues in the CDR3. Per germline, CDR1 GTSNPN and CDR2 SVGIG (reference sequence). CDR3 coding DNA: TGTGCCTGGAGACTAGCGGGGGGACCTAGCACAGATACGCAGTATTTT. Protein product: CAWRLAGGPSTDTQYF.

V usage is TRBV7-6 and J usage is TRBJ2-7; D remains unclear. CDR1 SGHVS and CDR2 FNYEAQ come from the germline V gene. This CDR3 contains 14 residues. The V gene lost 1 base and the J gene lost 6 bases, with 13 bases spanning the gap. CDR3 amino acids: CASSLVFKGGEQYF. The CDR3 DNA is TGTGCCAGCAGCTTAGTTTTTAAGGGTGGCGAGCAGTACTTC.

The chain combines TRBV29-1 with TRBJ2-7; 8 bases are shared with TRBD1. Germline V lookup: CDR1 SQVTM, CDR2 ANQGSEA. The CDR3 length is 12 residues. V lost 6 bases to trimming and J lost 4 bases; unmatched junction nucleotides: 5. The CDR3 region is CSVLTGEYEQYF. In DNA, the CDR3 is TGCAGCGTACTGACAGGGGAATACGAGCAGTACTTC.

This clonotype was observed many times. The chain couples TRBV7-8 to TRBJ1-5, with TRBD1 as a possible D gene (5 bases). Per germline, CDR1 SGHVS and CDR2 FQNEAQ. Trimming took 1 base from V and 4 from J, leaving 8 bases between them. The CDR3 is 14 residues long. CDR3 sequence reads: CASSLVGGNQPQHF. For the CDR3, the DNA is TGTGCCAGCAGCTTAGTGGGGGGAAATCAGCCCCAGCATTTT.

In this sample, this clonotype turned up a few times. V and J are TRBV30 and TRBJ2-7; 8 bases agree with TRBD1. The V and J ends lost 4 bases and 4 bases, in that order; junction bases with no gene match: 9. The germline V gene has CDR1 GTSNPN and CDR2 SVGIG (reference sequence). This CDR3 region has 14 residues. The CDR3: CAWTRGTGKYEQYF. DNA of the CDR3: TGTGCCTGGACTCGAGGGACAGGAAAGTACGAGCAGTACTTC. The full variable domain, in which reference TRBV30 and TRBJ2-7 provide the parts outside the CDR3, is SQTIHQWPATLVQPVGSPLSLECTVEGTSNPNLYWYRQAAGRGLQLLFYSVGIGQISSEVPQNLSASRPQDRQFILSSKKLLLSDSGFYLCAWTRGTGKYEQYFGPGTRLTVT.

This clonotype was recorded a few times. The V call is TRBV6-1, the J call TRBJ1-2; tentative D call: TRBD1 (5 bases). The V end lost 7 bases, the J end lost 6 bases, and 15 bases lay between the germline ends. CDR3 length: 13 residues. CDR1 and CDR2 from the germline V gene are MNHNS and SASEGT. The CDR3 sequence is CASTGWGRDGYTF. CDR3 DNA: TGTGCCAGCACCGGATGGGGCCGGGATGGCTACACCTTC.

There are a few counts of this clonotype. The chain is built from TRBV10-3 and TRBJ2-1; the D is unclear. The CDR3 loop spans 11 amino acids. Trimming shortened V by 4 bases and J by 6 bases, and 4 bases separated the two germline ends. The germline V gene has CDR1 ENHRY and CDR2 SYGVKD. Here the CDR3 reads CAISGLNEQFF. CDR3 nucleotides: TGTGCCATCAGTGGTCTCAATGAGCAGTTCTTC.